A single sample is the source of the 17 T cell receptor beta chains below, sequenced in a study of T cell clonality in common variable immunodeficiency. Data came from immunoSEQ multiplex PCR; TCRdb stores just in-frame clones and leaves some out. There are about 52,000 clones in the sample, none observed a single time. What was sequenced was peripheral blood mononuclear cells. The source of these receptors is a person aged 18-70 years in good health.

This clone was picked up many times. The read stops 3 residues short of the end of the CDR3; the missing end is completed from the germline J gene. The chain is built from TRBV18 and TRBJ1-5; perhaps TRBD1 as D (6 bases). Germline V gene sequence: CDR1 KGHSH, CDR2 LQKENI. CDR3 length equals 20 residues. Trimming shortened V by 5 bases and J by 0 bases, and 26 bases separated the two germline ends. This CDR3 is CASSSSPRDTSSYSNQPQHF. CDR3 bases read: TGTGCCAGCTCATCGTCCCCCCGGGACACCTCATCCTATAGCAATCAGCCC.

There are a few counts of this clone. From the germline J gene comes the end of the CDR3, since the read stops 3 residues before it. The rearrangement uses TRBV6-2 or TRBV6-3 and TRBJ1-2; no reliable D call. The length of the CDR3 is 14 residues. CDR1 is MNHEY and CDR2 is SVGEGT in the germline V gene. Trimming took off 2 bases at V and 4 bases at J, with 11 bases between the two ends. The CDR3 DNA, read in part, is TGTGCCAGCAGTTACGGGCTGGGTGGCTATGGC. Protein sequence: CASSYGLGGYG. The CDR3 in its entirety is CASSYGLGGYGYTF.

This clone showed up many times. The CDR3 end falls 3 residues outside the read, so it is completed with the germline J gene. The V call is TRBV30, the J call TRBJ1-6; 7 bases are a match to TRBD1. V lost 1 base and J lost 6; bases outside the gene matches: 6. The CDR3 has 15 amino acids. The germline CDR1 and CDR2 sequences are GTSNPN and SVGIG (reference sequence). The CDR3 bases that were read are TGTGCCTGGAGTGCATCCGGGACAGTTAATTCACCC. Protein: CAWSASGTVNSP. The whole CDR3 region reads CAWSASGTVNSPLHF.

This clone was recorded at least ten times. Sequencing ends 3 residues short of the CDR3 end; the germline J gene provides the rest. V is TRBV20-1 and J is TRBJ2-1, with 7 bases matching TRBD2. With 2 bases clipped from V and 9 bases from J, the junction kept 13 bases outside the gene matches. The CDR3 runs to 15 residues. Germline V gene data show CDR1 as DFQATT and CDR2 as SNEGSKA (reference sequence). Incomplete CDR3 DNA: TGCAGTGCTAGATTGGACGGACTAGTTGTCAGTGAG. Protein product: CSARLDGLVVSE. The whole CDR3 reads CSARLDGLVVSEQFF.

Many counts were recorded for this clone. The CDR3 goes on 3 residues after the read ends, and that part is filled in from the germline J gene. The chain joins TRBV5-1 to TRBJ2-2; 9 nucleotides line up with TRBD2. V lost 0 bases and J lost 5; bases outside the gene matches: 11. The CDR3 runs to 18 residues. Germline V gene lookup returns CDR1 SGHRS and CDR2 YFSETQ. Here the CDR3 reads CASSLGAGGGAATGELFF. The CDR3 bases that were read are TGCGCCAGCAGCTTGGGCGCCGGCGGGGGGGCTGCGACCGGGGAG.

In this sample, this clone turned up many times. The read is 3 residues too short to cover the CDR3 end, so that end is filled in from the germline J gene. V is TRBV7-3 and J is TRBJ2-1; 9 nucleotides agree with TRBD1. The junction had 4 bases not matched to a gene; V was cut back by 1 base and J by 3 bases. The germline V gene encodes CDR1 SGHTA and CDR2 FQGTGA. The CDR3 totals 16 residues. The covered CDR3 bases are TGTGCCAGCAGCTTAAATGGGGGACAGGGCTACAATGAG. Residues: CASSLNGGQGYNE. From start to end, the CDR3 is CASSLNGGQGYNEQFF.

This clone was recorded at least ten times. Incomplete CDR3 DNA: TGCGCCAGCAGTGAATACCCTCAAGGGAACACTGAA. As protein: CASSEYPQGNTE. The full-length CDR3 reads as CASSEYPQGNTEAFF. The gene calls are TRBV10-1 and TRBJ1-1; D not certain. Sequencing ends 3 residues short of the CDR3 end; the germline J gene provides the rest. Trimming took 3 bases from V and 1 from J, leaving 12 bases between them. The germline V gene encodes CDR1 WNHNN and CDR2 SYGVQD (reference sequence). This CDR3 is built from 15 residues.

This clone was recorded many times. The missing CDR3 end, 3 residues past where the read stops, is filled in from the germline J gene. The V call is TRBV7-8, the J call TRBJ2-1; 7 bases map to TRBD1. Germline V lookup: CDR1 SGHVS, CDR2 FQNEAQ. Trimming removed 5 bases from V and 1 base from J; junction bases left unmatched: 8. This CDR3 spans 16 amino acids. The CDR3 sequence is CASSASTGWSYNEQFF. CDR3 DNA, as far as it was read: TGTGCCAGCAGCGCCTCGACAGGGTGGTCCTACAATGAG.

The table lists this clone with many counts. The read terminates 3 residues before the CDR3 end, so the remaining end is supplied by the germline J gene. The chain employs TRBV19 and TRBJ1-2; 10 bases are a match to TRBD1. Germline CDR1 LNHDA, CDR2 SQIVND (reference sequence). V shed 7 bases and J 7 bases; nucleotides not matched to a gene: 3. The CDR3 has 12 amino acids. CDR3 DNA, as far as it was read: TGTGCCAGTAAAGACAGGGGGCCTGGC. It codes for CASKDRGPG. The CDR3 in its entirety is CASKDRGPGYTF.

This clone appeared a few times. The read stops 3 residues short of the end of the CDR3; the missing end is completed from the germline J gene. The same CDR3 arises from other DNA sequences in this sample as well. The chain links TRBV7-9 to TRBJ1-2, with D perhaps matching TRBD1 (5 bases). CDR3 length: 15 amino acids. The germline gives CDR1 SEHNR, CDR2 FQNEAQ (reference sequence). The part of the CDR3 DNA that was read is TGTGCCAGCAGCAACTACCAGGGAATTTCCCCTCTA. Translating it yields CASSNYQGISPL. In full, the CDR3 is CASSNYQGISPLYTF. Together with reference TRBV7-9 and TRBJ1-2, the CDR3 gives the full variable domain: DTGVSQNPRHKITKRGQNVTFRCDPISEHNRLYWYRQTLGQGPEFLTYFQNEAQLEKSRLLSDRFSAERPKGSFSTLEIQRTEQGDSAMYLCASSNYQGISPLYTFGSGTRLTVV.

This clone has just a few counts. The CDR3 DNA, read in part, is TGTGCCAGTACCCTCGAACACGAGAACTATGGC. Protein sequence: CASTLEHENYG. The entire CDR3 protein reads CASTLEHENYGAFF. The V call is TRBV19, the J call TRBJ1-1; D is ambiguous. The read halts 3 residues ahead of the CDR3 end, with the missing end drawn from the germline J gene. The CDR3 has 14 amino acids. CDR1 is LNHDA and CDR2 is SQIVND in the germline V gene (reference sequence). The full variable domain, rest sourced from reference TRBV19 and TRBJ1-1, is DGGITQSPKYLFRKEGQNVTLSCEQNLNHDAMYWYRQDPGQGLRLIYYSQIVNDFQKGDIAEGYSVSREKKESFPLTVTSAQKNPTAFYLCASTLEHENYGAFFGQGTRLTVV.

There are a few counts of this clone. The CDR3 end lies 3 residues beyond the end of the read and is filled in from the germline J gene. This rearrangement joins TRBV7-6 to TRBJ2-1; a weak D match, TRBD1 (5 bases). Germline CDR1 SGHVS, CDR2 FNYEAQ. This CDR3 is built from 13 residues. V shed 1 base and J shed 7 bases, with 8 bases lying between them. This chain's CDR3 is CASSLGPGNEQFF. The sequenced CDR3 bases are TGTGCCAGCAGCTTAGGACCAGGGAATGAG.

This clone was detected ten times or more. The read ends 3 residues shy of where the CDR3 ends; the end is completed using the germline J gene. The V call is TRBV6-2 or TRBV6-3, the J call TRBJ2-7, with D unresolved. The germline V gene has CDR1 MNHEY and CDR2 SVGEGT. This CDR3 region has 15 residues. The germline V and J ends were trimmed by 0 bases and 3 bases, with 12 bases remaining between them. The sequenced part of the CDR3 DNA is TGTGCCAGCAGTTACTCTCCCCAAACTCACTACGAG. It is translated as CASSYSPQTHYE. The full CDR3 is CASSYSPQTHYEQYF.

This clone was picked up many times. Coverage ceases 3 residues before the CDR3 finishes, and the germline J gene fills in the end. The chain carries TRBV6-1 and TRBJ2-1, with TRBD1 matching over 8 bases. The germline V gene encodes CDR1 MNHNS and CDR2 SASEGT. V was pared by 2 bases and J by 0 bases, with 0 bases of the junction left unmatched. The CDR3 consists of 15 residues. The DNA read from the CDR3 is TGTGCCAGCAGTGAACAGGGGGCCTCCTACAATGAG. It codes for CASSEQGASYNE. The whole CDR3 sequence is CASSEQGASYNEQFF.

This clone has at least ten counts. The read is 3 residues too short to cover the CDR3 end, so that end is filled in from the germline J gene. This sequence joins TRBV5-1 and TRBJ1-4; TRBD1 matches 8 bases. V lost 5 bases, J lost 7 bases, and 10 bases stayed unmatched. This CDR3 is built from 15 residues. CDR1 and CDR2 (germline): SGHRS, YFSETQ. CDR3 sequence reads: CASSYNQGAGEKLFF. Incomplete CDR3 DNA: TGCGCCAGCAGTTACAACCAGGGGGCTGGTGAAAAA. The variable domain in full, completed from reference TRBV5-1 and TRBJ1-4, reads KAGVTQTPRYLIKTRGQQVTLSCSPISGHRSVSWYQQTPGQGLQFLFEYFSETQRNKGNFPGRFSGRQFSNSRSEMNVSTLELGDSALYLCASSYNQGAGEKLFFGSGTQLSVL.

This clone was observed many times. The read halts 3 residues ahead of the CDR3 end, with the missing end drawn from the germline J gene. The chain carries TRBV18 and TRBJ2-3; 9 bases agree with TRBD2. The CDR3 runs to 14 residues. The J segment lost 5 bases and the V segment lost 6 bases, leaving 6 bases of the junction unmatched. The V gene's germline CDR1 is KGHSH and CDR2 LQKENI. CDR3 bases read: TGTGCCAGCTCGGGATTAGCGGGAGTAGATACG. This sequence encodes CASSGLAGVDT. From start to end, the CDR3 is CASSGLAGVDTQYF.

This clone was picked up many times. The read terminates 3 residues ahead of where the CDR3 ends, so the germline J gene completes it. The chain has TRBV7-2 and TRBJ2-3; a possible D gene is TRBD1 (5 bases). There are 14 residues in the CDR3. Germline-derived CDR1 and CDR2 are SGHTA and FQGNSA. With 4 bases removed from V and 0 bases from J, the gap between germline ends came to 8 bases. This CDR3 is CASSSTASTDTQYF. The DNA read from the CDR3 is TGTGCCAGCAGCTCGACAGCTAGCACAGATACG.